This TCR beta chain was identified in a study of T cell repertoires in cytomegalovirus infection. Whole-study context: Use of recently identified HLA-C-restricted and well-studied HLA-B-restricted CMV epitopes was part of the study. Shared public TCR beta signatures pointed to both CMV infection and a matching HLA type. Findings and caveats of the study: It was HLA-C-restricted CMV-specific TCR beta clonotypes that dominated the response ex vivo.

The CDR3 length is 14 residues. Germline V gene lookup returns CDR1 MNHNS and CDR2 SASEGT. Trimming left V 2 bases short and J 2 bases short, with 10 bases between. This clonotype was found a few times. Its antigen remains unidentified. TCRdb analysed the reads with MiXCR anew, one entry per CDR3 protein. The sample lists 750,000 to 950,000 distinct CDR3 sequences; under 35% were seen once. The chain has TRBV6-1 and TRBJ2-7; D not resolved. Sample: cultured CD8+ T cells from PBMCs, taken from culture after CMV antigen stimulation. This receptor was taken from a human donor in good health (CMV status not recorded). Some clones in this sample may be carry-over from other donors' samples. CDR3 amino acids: CASSEIARAYEQYF. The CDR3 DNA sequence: TGTGCCAGCAGTGAAATCGCACGGGCCTACGAGCAGTACTTC.